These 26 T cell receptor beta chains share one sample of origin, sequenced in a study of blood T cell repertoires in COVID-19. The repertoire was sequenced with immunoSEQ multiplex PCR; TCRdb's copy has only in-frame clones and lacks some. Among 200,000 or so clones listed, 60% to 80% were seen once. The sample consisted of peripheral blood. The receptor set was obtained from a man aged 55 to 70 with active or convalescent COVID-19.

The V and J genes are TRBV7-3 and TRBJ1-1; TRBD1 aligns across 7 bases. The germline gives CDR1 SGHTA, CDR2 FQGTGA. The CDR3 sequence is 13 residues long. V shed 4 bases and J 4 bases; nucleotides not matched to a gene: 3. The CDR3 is CASSSQGGTEAFF. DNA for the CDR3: TGTGCCAGCAGCTCGCAGGGGGGCACTGAAGCTTTCTTT.

Here the CDR3 reads CASSLGPTQGTQYF. DNA for the CDR3: TGTGCCAGCAGTTTGGGGCCCACCCAGGGGACCCAGTACTTC. V and J are TRBV28 and TRBJ2-5; a weak D match, TRBD1 (5 bases). The CDR3 has 14 amino acids. The V and J ends lost 3 bases and 7 bases respectively, with 15 bases between them. CDR1 MDHEN and CDR2 SYDVKM come from the germline V gene. Full variable domain (remainder filled in from reference TRBV28 and TRBJ2-5): DVKVTQSSRYLVKRTGEKVFLECVQDMDHENMFWYRQDPGLGLRLIYFSYDVKMKEKGDIPEGYSVSREKKERFSLILESASTNQTSMYLCASSLGPTQGTQYFGPGTRLLVL.

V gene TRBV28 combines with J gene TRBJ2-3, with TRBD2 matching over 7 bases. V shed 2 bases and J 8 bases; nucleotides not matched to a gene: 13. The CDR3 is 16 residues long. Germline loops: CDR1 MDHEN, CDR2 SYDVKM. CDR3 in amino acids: CASSLGAGEGVGTQYF. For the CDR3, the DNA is TGTGCCAGCAGTTTAGGGGCGGGAGAGGGAGTTGGTACGCAGTATTTT.

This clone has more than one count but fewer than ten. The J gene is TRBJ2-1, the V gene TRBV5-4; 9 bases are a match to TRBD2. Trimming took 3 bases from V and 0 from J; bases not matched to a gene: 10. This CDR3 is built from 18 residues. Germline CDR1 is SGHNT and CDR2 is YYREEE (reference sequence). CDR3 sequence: CASSSGGLAGSSYNEQFF. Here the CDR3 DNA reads TGTGCCAGCAGCTCGGGGGGTCTAGCGGGGAGCTCCTACAATGAGCAGTTCTTC.

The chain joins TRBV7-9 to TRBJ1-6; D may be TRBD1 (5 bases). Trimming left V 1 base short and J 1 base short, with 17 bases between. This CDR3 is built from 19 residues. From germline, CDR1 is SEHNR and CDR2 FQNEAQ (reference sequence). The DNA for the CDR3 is TGTGCCAGCAGCTTAGGGGTGGACACAGAAGCGTCCTATAATTCACCCCTCCACTTT. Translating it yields CASSLGVDTEASYNSPLHF.

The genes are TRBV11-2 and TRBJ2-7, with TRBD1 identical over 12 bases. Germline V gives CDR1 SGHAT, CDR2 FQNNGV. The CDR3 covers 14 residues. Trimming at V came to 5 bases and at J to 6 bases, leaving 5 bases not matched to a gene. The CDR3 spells CASSAGTGGREQYF. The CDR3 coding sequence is TGTGCCAGCAGCGCCGGGACAGGGGGCCGCGAGCAGTACTTC.

In DNA form, the CDR3 reads TGTGCCAGCAGCCGACCCGGGGGGAACACTGAAGCTTTCTTT. Protein: CASSRPGGNTEAFF. The V and J genes are TRBV3-1 (or the pseudogene TRBV3-2) and TRBJ1-1, with D tentatively TRBD1 (5 bases). V was pared by 4 bases and J by 1 base, with 10 bases between. CDR1 and CDR2 (germline): LGHDT, YNNKEL (reference sequence). CDR3 length: 14 residues.

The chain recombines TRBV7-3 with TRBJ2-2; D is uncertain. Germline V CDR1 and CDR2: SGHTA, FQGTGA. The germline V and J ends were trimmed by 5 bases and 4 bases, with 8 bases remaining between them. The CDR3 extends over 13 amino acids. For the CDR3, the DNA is TGTGCCAGCAGCCCTTTAATCACCGGGGAGCTGTTTTTT. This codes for CASSPLITGELFF.

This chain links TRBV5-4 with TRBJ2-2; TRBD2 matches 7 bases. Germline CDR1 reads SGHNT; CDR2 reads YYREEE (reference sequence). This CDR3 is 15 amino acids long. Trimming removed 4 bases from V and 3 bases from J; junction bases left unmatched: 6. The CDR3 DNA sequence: TGTGCCAGCAGCAGGGAGGGGTTAGACACCGGGGAGCTGTTTTTT. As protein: CASSREGLDTGELFF.

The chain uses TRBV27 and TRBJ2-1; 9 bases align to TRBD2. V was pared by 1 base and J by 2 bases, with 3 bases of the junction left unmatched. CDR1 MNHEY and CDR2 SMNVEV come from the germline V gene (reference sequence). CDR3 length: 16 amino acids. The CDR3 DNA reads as TGTGCCAGCAGTTTATATGGCGGGAGGGCCTACAATGAGCAGTTCTTC. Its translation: CASSLYGGRAYNEQFF.

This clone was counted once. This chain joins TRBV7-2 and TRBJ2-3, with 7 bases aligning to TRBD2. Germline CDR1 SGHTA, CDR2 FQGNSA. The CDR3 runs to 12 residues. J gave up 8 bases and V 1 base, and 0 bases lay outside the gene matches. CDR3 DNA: TGTGCCAGCAGCTTAGGGGGGGGTACGCAGTATTTT. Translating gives CASSLGGGTQYF.

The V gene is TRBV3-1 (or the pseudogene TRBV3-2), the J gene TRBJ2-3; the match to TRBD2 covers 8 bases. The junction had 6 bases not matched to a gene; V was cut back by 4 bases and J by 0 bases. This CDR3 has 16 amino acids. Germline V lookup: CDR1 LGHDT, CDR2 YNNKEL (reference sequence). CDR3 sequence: CASSPRAGASTDTQYF. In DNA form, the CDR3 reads TGTGCCAGCAGCCCCCGAGCGGGAGCTAGCACAGATACGCAGTATTTT.

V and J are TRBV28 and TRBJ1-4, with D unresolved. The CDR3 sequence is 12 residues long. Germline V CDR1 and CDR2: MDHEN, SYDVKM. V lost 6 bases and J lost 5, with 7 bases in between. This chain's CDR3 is CASRTGNEKLFF. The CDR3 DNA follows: TGTGCCAGCAGGACGGGAAATGAAAAACTGTTTTTT.

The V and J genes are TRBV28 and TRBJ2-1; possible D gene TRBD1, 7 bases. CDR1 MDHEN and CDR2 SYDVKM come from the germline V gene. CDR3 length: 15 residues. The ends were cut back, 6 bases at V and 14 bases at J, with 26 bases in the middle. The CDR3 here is CASSPGGLALIKEFF. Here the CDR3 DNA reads TGTGCCAGCAGCCCAGGGGGGTTAGCCCTGATAAAGGAGTTCTTC.

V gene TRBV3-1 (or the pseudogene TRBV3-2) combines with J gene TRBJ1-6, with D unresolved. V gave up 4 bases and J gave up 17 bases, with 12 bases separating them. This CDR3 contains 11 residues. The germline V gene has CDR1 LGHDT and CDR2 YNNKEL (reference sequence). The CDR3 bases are TGTGCCAGCAGCCTACACGACACATTCCACTTT. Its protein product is CASSLHDTFHF.

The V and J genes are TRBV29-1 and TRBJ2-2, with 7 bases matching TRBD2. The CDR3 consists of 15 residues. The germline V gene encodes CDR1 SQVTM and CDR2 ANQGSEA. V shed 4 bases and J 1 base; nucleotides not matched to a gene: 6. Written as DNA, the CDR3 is TGCAGCGTTGCCCCTAGCGGCTTGAACACCGGGGAGCTGTTTTTT. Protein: CSVAPSGLNTGELFF.

The CDR3 sequence is CASSPGLAGVTDTQYF. CDR3 sequence (DNA): TGTGCCAGCAGCCCGGGACTAGCGGGGGTCACAGATACGCAGTATTTT. V gene TRBV28 combines with J gene TRBJ2-3, with TRBD2 matching 14 bases. The CDR3 loop spans 16 amino acids. Germline V lookup: CDR1 MDHEN, CDR2 SYDVKM. Trimming removed 6 bases from V and 2 bases from J; junction bases left unmatched: 4.

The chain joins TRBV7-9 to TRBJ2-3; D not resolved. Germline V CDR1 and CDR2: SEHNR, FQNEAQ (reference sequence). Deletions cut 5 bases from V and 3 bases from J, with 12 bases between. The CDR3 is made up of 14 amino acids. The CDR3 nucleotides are TGTGCCAGCAGCCAATCAAGTCAGACAGATACGCAGTATTTT. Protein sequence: CASSQSSQTDTQYF.

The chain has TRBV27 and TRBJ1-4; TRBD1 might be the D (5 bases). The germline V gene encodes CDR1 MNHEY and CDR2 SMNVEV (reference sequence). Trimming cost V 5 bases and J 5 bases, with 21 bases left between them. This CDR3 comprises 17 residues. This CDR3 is CASSPTHRSGQNEKLFF. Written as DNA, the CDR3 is TGTGCCAGCAGTCCGACCCACCGGTCAGGACAAAATGAAAAACTGTTTTTT.

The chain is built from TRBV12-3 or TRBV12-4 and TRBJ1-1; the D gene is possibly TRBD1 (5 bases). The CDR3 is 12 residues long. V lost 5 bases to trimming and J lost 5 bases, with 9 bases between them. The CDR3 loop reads CASSDGGTEAFF. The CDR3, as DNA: TGTGCCAGCAGTGACGGGGGGACTGAAGCTTTCTTT.

CDR3 nucleotides: TGTGCCAGCAGCTCCCAAAGGTTAGCGGGCCCCTACGAGCAGTACTTC. Its protein is CASSSQRLAGPYEQYF. The gene calls are TRBV9 and TRBJ2-7, with 7 bases lining up with TRBD2. There are 16 residues in the CDR3. Germline CDR1 is SGDLS and CDR2 is YYNGEE. The J segment lost 2 bases and the V segment lost 4 bases, leaving 12 bases of the junction unmatched.

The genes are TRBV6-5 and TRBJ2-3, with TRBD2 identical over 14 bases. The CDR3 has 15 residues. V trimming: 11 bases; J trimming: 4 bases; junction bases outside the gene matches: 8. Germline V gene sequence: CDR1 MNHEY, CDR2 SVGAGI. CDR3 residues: CAVGTSGRVADTQYF. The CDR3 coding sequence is TGTGCCGTCGGGACTAGCGGGAGAGTCGCAGATACGCAGTATTTT.

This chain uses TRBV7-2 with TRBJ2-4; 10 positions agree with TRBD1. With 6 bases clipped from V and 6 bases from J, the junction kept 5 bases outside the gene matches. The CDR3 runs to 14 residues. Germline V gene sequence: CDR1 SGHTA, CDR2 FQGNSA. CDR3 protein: CASSSRQGANIQYF. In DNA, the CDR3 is TGTGCCAGCAGTTCACGACAGGGGGCAAACATTCAGTACTTC.

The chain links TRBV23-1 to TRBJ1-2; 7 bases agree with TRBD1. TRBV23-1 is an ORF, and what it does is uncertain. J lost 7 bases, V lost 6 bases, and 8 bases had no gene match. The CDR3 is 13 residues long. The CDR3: CASSLPTGTGYTF. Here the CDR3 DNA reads TGCGCCAGCAGCCTACCGACAGGGACTGGCTACACCTTC.

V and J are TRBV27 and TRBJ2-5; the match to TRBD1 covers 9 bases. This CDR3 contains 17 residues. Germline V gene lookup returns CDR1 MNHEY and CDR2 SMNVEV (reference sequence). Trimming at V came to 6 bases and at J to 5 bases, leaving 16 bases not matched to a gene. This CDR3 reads CASRYRGLRSFGETQYF. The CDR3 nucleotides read TGTGCCAGCAGGTACAGGGGGCTAAGGTCTTTCGGGGAGACCCAGTACTTC.

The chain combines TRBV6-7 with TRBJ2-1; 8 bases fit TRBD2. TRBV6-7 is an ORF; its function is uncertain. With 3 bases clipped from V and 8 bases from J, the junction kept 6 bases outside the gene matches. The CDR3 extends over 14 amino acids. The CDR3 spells CASSYAGGRDEQFF. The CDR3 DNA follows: TGTGCCAGCAGTTATGCGGGAGGACGGGATGAGCAGTTCTTC.